This T cell receptor (beta chain) emerged from a study of T cells after yellow fever vaccination. Each CDR3 protein is one row after TCRdb ran MiXCR on the 5' RACE reads. The top ten hold under 15% of the sample, which has approximately 600,000 distinct CDR3 sequences, about 12% seen once. The study, taken as a whole, reports: After the booster, 96% of CD4 and about 90% of CD8 primary-response clones were re-detected.

This CDR3 contains 17 residues. Trimming took off 0 bases at V and 0 bases at J, with 11 bases between the two ends. Germline-derived CDR1 and CDR2 are SGHVS and FNYEAQ. This clonotype was counted many times. Its specificity is unknown. Sequences were derived from PBMCs, sampled on the day of the yellow fever booster vaccination. This TCR was recovered from a man aged 25-40 years who received the YFV17D yellow fever vaccine. The chain employs TRBV7-6 and TRBJ1-4; D is perhaps TRBD1 (5 bases). CDR3 in amino acids: CASSLAPGVATNEKLFF. The CDR3 DNA reads as TGTGCCAGCAGCTTAGCCCCGGGGGTTGCAACTAATGAAAAACTGTTTTTT.